One and the same sample provided the 5 T cell receptor beta chains below, sequenced in a study of T cells in Graves' hyperthyroidism and ophthalmopathy. Authors of the study amplified TCR beta CDR3 regions from RNA transcripts. HTBI primers were the set used in a first-round RT-PCR of the TCR CDR3. In TCRdb, the multiplex PCR reads were re-called with MiXCR into one record per CDR3 protein. The sample lists approximately 400,000 distinct CDR3 sequences, about an eighth occurring once. Sequencing was carried out using blood. The receptor set was obtained from a man in his fifties with Graves' ophthalmopathy.

This clonotype was picked up a small number of times. The chain carries TRBV2 and TRBJ2-5, with D maybe TRBD2 (6 bases). The germline CDR1 and CDR2 sequences are SNHLY and FYNNEI. This CDR3 contains 13 residues. The V and J ends lost 8 bases and 11 bases respectively, with 21 bases between them. Here the CDR3 DNA reads TGTGCCAGCCTATCCGTCGTGGGAGGTTTTCAGTACTTC. Residues: CASLSVVGGFQYF.

CDR3 in amino acids: CASSDGLAEYNEQFF. The CDR3 nucleotides are TGTGCCAGCAGTGATGGACTAGCGGAGTACAATGAGCAGTTCTTC. The chain links TRBV12-3 or TRBV12-4 to TRBJ2-1; 10 bases agree with TRBD2. This CDR3 has 15 residues. V was pared by 5 bases and J by 4 bases, with 5 bases of the junction left unmatched.

This clonotype was seen a few times. The CDR3 DNA reads as TGTGCCAGCAGTCTTACTAGCGTTTCCTACAATGAGCAGTTCTTC. Translated, it gives CASSLTSVSYNEQFF. The V call is TRBV28, the J call TRBJ2-1; TRBD2 matches at 7 bases. Germline V lookup: CDR1 MDHEN, CDR2 SYDVKM. The CDR3 is 15 amino acids. The trim removed 5 bases at V and 1 base at J, leaving 5 bases unmatched.

This clonotype was found many times. This sequence joins TRBV5-5 and TRBJ2-1; D unclear. Between the trimmed V and J ends, which lost 4 bases and 3 bases, there was a span of 14 bases. CDR3 length: 15 residues. CDR1 and CDR2 from the germline V gene are SGHKS and YYEKEE (reference sequence). The CDR3 sequence: CASSPLQADYNEQFF. The CDR3 DNA follows: TGTGCCAGCAGCCCCCTCCAGGCGGACTACAATGAGCAGTTCTTC.

This clonotype was found a few times. This chain connects TRBV20-1 to TRBJ1-3; TRBD1 is a possible D gene (5 bases). The germline V gene encodes CDR1 DFQATT and CDR2 SNEGSKA (reference sequence). This CDR3 spans 15 amino acids. The V gene lost 0 bases and the J gene lost 2 bases, with 11 bases spanning the gap. The CDR3 sequence: CSARDREGTGNTIYF. Here the CDR3 DNA reads TGCAGTGCTAGAGACAGGGAAGGGACTGGAAACACCATATATTTT.